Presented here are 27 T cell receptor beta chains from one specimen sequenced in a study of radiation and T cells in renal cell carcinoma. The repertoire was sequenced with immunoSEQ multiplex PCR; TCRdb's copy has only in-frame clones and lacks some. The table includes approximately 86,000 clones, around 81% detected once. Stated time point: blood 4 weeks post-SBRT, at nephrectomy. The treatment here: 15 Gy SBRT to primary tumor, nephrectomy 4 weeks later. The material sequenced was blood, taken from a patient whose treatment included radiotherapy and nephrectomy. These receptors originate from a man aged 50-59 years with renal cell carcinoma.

CDR3 sequence reads: CASSMDKETQYF. The DNA of the CDR3 is TGTGCCAGTAGTATGGACAAAGAGACCCAGTACTTC. The V and J genes are TRBV19 and TRBJ2-5, with D possibly TRBD1 on 5 matching bases. Germline loops: CDR1 LNHDA, CDR2 SQIVND (reference sequence). Trimming removed 3 bases from V and 3 bases from J, with 5 bases in between. The CDR3 covers 12 residues.

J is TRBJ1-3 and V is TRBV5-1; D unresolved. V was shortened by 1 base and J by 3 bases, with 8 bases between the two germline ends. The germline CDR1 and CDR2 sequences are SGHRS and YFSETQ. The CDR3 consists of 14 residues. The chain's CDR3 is CASSLSGDGNTIYF. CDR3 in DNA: TGCGCCAGCAGCTTGAGTGGGGATGGAAACACCATATATTTT.

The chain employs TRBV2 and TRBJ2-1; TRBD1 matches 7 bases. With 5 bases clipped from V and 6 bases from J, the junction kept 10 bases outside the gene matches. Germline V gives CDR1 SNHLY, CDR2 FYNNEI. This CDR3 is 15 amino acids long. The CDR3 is CASSLTGVRSNEQFF. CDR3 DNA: TGTGCCAGCAGTCTTACAGGGGTTCGTTCCAATGAGCAGTTCTTC. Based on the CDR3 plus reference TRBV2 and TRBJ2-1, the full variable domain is EPEVTQTPSHQVTQMGQEVILRCVPISNHLYFYWYRQILGQKVEFLVSFYNNEISEKSEIFDDQFSVERPDGSNFTLKIRSTKLEDSAMYFCASSLTGVRSNEQFFGPGTRLTVL.

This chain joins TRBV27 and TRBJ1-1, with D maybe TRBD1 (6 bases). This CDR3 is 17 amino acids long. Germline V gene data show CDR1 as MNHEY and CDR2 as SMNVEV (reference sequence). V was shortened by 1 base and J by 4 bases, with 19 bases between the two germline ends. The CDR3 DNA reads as TGTGCCAGCAGTTTATTCCACCAGCCGGGGGCGAGCACTGAAGCTTTCTTT. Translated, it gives CASSLFHQPGASTEAFF.

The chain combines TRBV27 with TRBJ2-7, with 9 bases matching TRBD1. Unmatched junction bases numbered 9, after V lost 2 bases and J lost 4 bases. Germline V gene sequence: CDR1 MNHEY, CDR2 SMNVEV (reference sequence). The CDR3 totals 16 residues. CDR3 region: CASSLPPGTGTYEQYF. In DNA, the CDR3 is TGTGCCAGCAGTTTACCTCCCGGGACAGGGACGTACGAGCAGTACTTC.

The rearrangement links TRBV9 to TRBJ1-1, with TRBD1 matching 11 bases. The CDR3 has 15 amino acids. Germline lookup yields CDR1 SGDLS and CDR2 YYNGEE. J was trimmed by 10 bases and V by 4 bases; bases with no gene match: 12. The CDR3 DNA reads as TGTGCCAGCAGCCCATCCGGGACAGGGGGTATTAGAGCTTTCTTT. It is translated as CASSPSGTGGIRAFF.

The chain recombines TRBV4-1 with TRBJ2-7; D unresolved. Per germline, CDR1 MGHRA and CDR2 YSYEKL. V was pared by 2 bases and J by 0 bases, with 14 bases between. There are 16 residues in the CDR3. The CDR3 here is CASSQHVGSNSYEQYF. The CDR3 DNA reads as TGCGCCAGCAGCCAACATGTGGGCAGTAACTCCTACGAGCAGTACTTC.

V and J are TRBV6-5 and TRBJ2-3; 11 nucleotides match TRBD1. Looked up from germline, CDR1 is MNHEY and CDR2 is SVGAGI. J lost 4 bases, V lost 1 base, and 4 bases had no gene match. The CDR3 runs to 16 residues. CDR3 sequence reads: CASSYWTGGRSDTQYF. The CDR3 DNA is TGTGCCAGCAGTTACTGGACAGGGGGCCGGTCAGATACGCAGTATTTT.

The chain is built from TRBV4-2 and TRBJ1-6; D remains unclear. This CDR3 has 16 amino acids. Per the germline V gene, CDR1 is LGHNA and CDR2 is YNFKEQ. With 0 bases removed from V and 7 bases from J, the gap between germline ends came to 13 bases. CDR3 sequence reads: CASSQDGDKHNSPLHF. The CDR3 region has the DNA TGTGCCAGCAGCCAAGATGGCGATAAACACAATTCACCCCTCCACTTT.

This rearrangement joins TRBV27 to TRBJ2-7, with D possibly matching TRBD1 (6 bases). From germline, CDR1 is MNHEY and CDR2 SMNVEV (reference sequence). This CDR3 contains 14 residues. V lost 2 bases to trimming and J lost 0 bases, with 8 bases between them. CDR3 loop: CASSLQGPSYEQYF. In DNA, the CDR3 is TGTGCCAGCAGTTTACAGGGGCCCTCCTACGAGCAGTACTTC.

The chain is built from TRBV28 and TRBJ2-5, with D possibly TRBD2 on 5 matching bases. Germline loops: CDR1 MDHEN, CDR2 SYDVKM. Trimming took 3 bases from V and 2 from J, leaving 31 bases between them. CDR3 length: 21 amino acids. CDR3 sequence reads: CASSFYPPSGIARKNQETQYF. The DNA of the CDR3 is TGTGCCAGCAGTTTTTACCCACCATCCGGCATAGCGAGGAAGAATCAAGAGACCCAGTACTTC.

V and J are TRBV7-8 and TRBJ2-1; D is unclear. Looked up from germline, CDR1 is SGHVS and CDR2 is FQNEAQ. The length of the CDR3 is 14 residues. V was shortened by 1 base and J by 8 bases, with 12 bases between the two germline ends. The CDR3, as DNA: TGTGCCAGCAGCTTAGACTCTAGTCTTCATGAGCAGTTCTTC. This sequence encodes CASSLDSSLHEQFF.

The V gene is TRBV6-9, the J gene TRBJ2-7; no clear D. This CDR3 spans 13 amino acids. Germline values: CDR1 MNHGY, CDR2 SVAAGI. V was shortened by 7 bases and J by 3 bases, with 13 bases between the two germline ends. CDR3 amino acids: CASNQVAIYEQYF. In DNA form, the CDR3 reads TGTGCCAGCAATCAAGTAGCCATCTACGAGCAGTACTTC.

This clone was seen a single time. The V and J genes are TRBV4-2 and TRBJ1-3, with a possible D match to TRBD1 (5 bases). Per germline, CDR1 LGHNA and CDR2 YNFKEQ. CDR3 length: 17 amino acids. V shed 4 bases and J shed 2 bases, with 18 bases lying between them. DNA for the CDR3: TGTGCCAGCAGCCGAACGGGGGGGGGTTTGGCTGGAAACACCATATATTTT. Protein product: CASSRTGGGLAGNTIYF.

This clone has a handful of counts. This CDR3 reads CASSLRQGGSTEAFF. In nucleotides, the CDR3 is TGCGCCAGCAGCCTCCGACAGGGCGGGTCCACTGAAGCTTTCTTT. V is TRBV5-1 and J is TRBJ1-1; 7 bases line up with TRBD1. Germline-derived CDR1 and CDR2 are SGHRS and YFSETQ. This CDR3 spans 15 amino acids. Unmatched junction bases numbered 10, after V lost 4 bases and J lost 4 bases. Using reference TRBV5-1 and TRBJ1-1 for the parts outside the CDR3, the full variable domain is KAGVTQTPRYLIKTRGQQVTLSCSPISGHRSVSWYQQTPGQGLQFLFEYFSETQRNKGNFPGRFSGRQFSNSRSEMNVSTLELGDSALYLCASSLRQGGSTEAFFGQGTRLTVV.

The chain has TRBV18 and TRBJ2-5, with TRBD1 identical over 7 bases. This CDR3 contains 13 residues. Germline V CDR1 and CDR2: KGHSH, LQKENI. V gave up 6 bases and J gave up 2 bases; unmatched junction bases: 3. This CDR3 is CASSRDRQETQYF. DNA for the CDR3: TGTGCCAGCTCCCGGGACAGACAAGAGACCCAGTACTTC. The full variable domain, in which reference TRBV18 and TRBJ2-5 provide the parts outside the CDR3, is NAGVMQNPRHLVRRRGQEARLRCSPMKGHSHVYWYRQLPEEGLKFMVYLQKENIIDESGMPKERFSAEFPKEGPSILRIQQVVRGDSAAYFCASSRDRQETQYFGPGTRLLVL.

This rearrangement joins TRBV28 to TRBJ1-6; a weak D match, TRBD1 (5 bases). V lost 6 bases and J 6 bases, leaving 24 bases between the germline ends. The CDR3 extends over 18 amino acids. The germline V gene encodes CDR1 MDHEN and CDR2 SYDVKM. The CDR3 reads CASSPGTRSFGGNSPLHF. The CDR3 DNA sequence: TGTGCCAGCAGCCCCGGGACGCGATCCTTTGGAGGTAATTCACCCCTCCACTTT.

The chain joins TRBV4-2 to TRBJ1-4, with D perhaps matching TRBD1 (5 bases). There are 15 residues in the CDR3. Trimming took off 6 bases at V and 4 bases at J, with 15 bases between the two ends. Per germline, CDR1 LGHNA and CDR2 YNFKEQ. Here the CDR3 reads CASSGRADLNEKLFF. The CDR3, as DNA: TGTGCCAGCAGTGGCAGGGCAGACCTTAATGAAAAACTGTTTTTT.

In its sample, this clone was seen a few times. CDR3 region: CSVMAGEKLFF. The CDR3 nucleotides are TGCAGTGTGATGGCAGGTGAAAAACTGTTTTTT. This sequence joins TRBV20-1 and TRBJ1-4; D is unresolved. This CDR3 comprises 11 residues. Trimming stripped 7 bases from V and 7 bases from J, with 10 bases between. The germline gives CDR1 DFQATT, CDR2 SNEGSKA (reference sequence).

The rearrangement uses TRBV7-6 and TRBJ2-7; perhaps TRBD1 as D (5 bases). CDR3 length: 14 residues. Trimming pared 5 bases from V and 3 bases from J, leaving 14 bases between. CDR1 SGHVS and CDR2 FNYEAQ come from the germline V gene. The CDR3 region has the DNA TGTGCCAGCAGCGAATCAGGGCAGGGCTACGAGCAGTACTTC. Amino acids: CASSESGQGYEQYF.

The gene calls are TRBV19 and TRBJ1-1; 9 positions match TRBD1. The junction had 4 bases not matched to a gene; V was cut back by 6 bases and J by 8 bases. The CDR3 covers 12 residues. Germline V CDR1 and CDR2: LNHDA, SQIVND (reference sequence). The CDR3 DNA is TGTGCCAGTAGAGTTGGGACAGGGGAAGCTTTCTTT. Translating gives CASRVGTGEAFF.

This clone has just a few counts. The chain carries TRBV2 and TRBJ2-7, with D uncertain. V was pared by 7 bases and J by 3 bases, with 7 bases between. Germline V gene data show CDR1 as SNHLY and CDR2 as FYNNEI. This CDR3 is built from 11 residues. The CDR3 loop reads CASNFNYEQYF. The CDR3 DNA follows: TGTGCCAGCAATTTTAACTACGAGCAGTACTTC.

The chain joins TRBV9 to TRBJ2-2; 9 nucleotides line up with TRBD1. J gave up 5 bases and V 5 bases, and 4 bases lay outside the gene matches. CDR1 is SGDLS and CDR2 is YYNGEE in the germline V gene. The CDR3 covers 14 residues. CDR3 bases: TGTGCCAGCAGTCAAGACAGGGGGACCGGGGAGCTGTTTTTT. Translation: CASSQDRGTGELFF.

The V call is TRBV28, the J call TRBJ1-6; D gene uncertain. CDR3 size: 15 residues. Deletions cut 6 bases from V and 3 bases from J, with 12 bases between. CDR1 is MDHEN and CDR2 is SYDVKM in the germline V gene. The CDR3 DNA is TGTGCCAGCAGCTACCGACGGCGCTATAATTCACCCCTCCACTTT. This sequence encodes CASSYRRRYNSPLHF.

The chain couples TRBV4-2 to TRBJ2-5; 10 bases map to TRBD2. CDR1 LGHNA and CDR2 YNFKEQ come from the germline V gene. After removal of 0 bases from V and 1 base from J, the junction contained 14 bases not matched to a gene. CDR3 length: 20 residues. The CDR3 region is CASSQEFGPSSGGLQETQYF. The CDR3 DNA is TGTGCCAGCAGCCAAGAGTTTGGGCCCTCTAGCGGGGGCCTCCAAGAGACCCAGTACTTC.

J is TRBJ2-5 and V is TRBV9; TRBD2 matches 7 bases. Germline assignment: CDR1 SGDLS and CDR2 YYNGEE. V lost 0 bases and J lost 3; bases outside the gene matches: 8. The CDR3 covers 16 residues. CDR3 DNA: TGTGCCAGCAGCGTAGTGGGAGGGAGGGGCGAAGAGACCCAGTACTTC. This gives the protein CASSVVGGRGEETQYF.

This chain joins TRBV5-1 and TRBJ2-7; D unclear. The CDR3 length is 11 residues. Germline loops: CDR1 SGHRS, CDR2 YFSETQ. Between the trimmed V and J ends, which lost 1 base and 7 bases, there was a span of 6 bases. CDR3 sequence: CASSLLGEQYF. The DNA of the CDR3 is TGCGCCAGCAGCTTGTTAGGGGAGCAGTACTTC.